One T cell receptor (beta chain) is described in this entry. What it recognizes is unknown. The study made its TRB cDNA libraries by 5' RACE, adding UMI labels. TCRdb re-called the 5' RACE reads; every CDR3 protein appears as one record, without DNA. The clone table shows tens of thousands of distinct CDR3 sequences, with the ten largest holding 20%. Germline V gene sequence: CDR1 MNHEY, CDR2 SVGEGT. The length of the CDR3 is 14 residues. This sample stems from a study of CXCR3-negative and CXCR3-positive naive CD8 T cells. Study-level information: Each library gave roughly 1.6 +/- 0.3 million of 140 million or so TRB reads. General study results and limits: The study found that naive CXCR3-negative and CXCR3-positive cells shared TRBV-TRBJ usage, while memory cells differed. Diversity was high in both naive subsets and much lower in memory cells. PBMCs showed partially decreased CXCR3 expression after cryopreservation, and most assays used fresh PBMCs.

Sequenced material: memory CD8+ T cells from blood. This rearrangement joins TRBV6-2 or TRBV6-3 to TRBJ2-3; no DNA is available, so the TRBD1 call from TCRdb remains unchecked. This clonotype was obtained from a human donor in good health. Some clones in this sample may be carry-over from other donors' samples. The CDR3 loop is CASKSGHYTDTQYF.